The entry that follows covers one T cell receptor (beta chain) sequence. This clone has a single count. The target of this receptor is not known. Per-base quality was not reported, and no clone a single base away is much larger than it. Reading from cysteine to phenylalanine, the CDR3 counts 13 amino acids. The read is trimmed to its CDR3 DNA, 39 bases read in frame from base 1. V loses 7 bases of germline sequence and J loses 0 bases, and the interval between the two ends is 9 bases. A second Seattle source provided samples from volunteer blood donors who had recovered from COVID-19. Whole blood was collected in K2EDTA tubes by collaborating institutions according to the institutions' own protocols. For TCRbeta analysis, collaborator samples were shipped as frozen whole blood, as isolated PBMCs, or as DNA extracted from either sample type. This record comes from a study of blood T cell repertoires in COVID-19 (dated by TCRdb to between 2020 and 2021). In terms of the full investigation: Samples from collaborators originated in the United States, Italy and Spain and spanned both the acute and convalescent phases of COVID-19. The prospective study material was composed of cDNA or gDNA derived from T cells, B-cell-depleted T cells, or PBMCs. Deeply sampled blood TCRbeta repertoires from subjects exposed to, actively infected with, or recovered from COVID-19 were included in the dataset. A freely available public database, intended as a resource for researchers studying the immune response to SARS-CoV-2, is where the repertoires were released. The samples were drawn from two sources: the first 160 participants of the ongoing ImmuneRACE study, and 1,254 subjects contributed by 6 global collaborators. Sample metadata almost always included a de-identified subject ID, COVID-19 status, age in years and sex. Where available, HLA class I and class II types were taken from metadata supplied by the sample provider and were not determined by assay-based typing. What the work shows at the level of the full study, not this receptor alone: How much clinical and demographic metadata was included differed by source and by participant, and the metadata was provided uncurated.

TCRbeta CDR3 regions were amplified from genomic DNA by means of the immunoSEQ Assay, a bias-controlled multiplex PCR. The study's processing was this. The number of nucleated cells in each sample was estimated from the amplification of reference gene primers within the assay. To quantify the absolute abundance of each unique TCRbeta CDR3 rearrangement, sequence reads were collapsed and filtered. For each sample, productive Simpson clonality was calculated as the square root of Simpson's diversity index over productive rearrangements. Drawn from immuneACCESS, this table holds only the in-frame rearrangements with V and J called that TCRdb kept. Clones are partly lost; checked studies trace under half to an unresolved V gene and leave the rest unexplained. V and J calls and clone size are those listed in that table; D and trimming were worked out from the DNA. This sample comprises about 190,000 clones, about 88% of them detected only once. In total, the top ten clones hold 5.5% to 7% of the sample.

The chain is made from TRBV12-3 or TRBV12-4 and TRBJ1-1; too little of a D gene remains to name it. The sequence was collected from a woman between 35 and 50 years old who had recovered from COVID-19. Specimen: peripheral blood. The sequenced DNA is TGTGCCAGCACTCAGGTTTTGAACACTGAAGCTTTCTTT. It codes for CASTQVLNTEAFF.